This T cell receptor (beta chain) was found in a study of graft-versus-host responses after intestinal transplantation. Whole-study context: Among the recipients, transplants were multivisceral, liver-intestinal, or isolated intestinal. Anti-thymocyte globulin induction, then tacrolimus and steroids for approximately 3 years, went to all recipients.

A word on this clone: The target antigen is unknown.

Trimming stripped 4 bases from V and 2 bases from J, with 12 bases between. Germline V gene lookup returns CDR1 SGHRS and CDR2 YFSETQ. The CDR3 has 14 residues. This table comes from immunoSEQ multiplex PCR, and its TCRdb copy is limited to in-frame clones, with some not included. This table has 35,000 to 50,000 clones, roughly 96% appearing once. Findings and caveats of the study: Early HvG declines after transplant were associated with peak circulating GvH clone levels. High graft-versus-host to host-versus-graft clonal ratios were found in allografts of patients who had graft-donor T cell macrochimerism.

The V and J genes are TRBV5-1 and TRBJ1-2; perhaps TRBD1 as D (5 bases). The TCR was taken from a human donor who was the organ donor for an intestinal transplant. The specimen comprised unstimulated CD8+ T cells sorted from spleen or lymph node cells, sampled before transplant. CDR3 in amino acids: CASSPGEGNYGYTF. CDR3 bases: TGCGCCAGCAGCCCCGGAGAGGGGAACTATGGCTACACCTTC. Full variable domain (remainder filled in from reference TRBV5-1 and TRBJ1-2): KAGVTQTPRYLIKTRGQQVTLSCSPISGHRSVSWYQQTPGQGLQFLFEYFSETQRNKGNFPGRFSGRQFSNSRSEMNVSTLELGDSALYLCASSPGEGNYGYTFGSGTRLTVV.